This T cell receptor (beta chain) was found in a study of identical twins. This clonotype was recorded a few times. Trimming stripped 1 base from V and 7 bases from J, with 20 bases between. Per the germline V gene, CDR1 is DFQATT and CDR2 is SNEGSKA (reference sequence). CDR3 length: 15 amino acids. Unique molecular identifiers were present on cDNA, and template switching added a universal primer site. TCRdb independently ran MiXCR on the 5' RACE reads; one entry per CDR3 protein. Among over 500,000 distinct CDR3 sequences, roughly a fifth were seen once, and the ten largest hold about 0.91%. These data also featured in a second study, about T cells expressing NK-cell markers.

V and J are TRBV20-1 and TRBJ2-7; D perhaps matches TRBD2 (6 bases). Input material: CD4+ T cells sorted from blood. The TCR comes from a woman between 18 and 30 years old in good health. DNA for the CDR3: TGCAGTGCTAGAGTACGGACTACTCCTACGGGGGAGCAGTACTTC. The encoded protein is CSARVRTTPTGEQYF.